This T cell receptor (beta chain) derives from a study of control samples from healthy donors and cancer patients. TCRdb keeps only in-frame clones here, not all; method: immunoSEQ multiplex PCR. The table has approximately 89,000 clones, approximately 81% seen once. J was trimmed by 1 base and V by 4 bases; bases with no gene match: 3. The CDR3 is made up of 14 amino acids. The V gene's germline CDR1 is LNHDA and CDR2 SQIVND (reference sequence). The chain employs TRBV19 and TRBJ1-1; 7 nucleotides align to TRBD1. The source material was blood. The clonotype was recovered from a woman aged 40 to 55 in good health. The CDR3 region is CASSKGQKNTEAFF. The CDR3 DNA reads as TGTGCCAGTAGTAAGGGACAGAAGAACACTGAAGCTTTCTTT. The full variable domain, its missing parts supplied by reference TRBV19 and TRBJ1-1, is DGGITQSPKYLFRKEGQNVTLSCEQNLNHDAMYWYRQDPGQGLRLIYYSQIVNDFQKGDIAEGYSVSREKKESFPLTVTSAQKNPTAFYLCASSKGQKNTEAFFGQGTRLTVV.